This T cell receptor (beta chain) originates from a study of cytomegalovirus exposure and HLA in healthy donors. Study information: Early released data had about 85 million unique TCRs, all coming from HLA-typed donors. The study, taken as a whole, reports: In a later analysis, V- and J-gene trimming of beta chains associated with a DCLRE1C missense variant, replicated independently. In an earlier analysis, about 90% or about 30%: the productive usage of most TCR beta V segments.

PCR primers comprised 60 Vbeta and 13 Jbeta primers. Generated by immunoSEQ multiplex PCR, the TCRdb table keeps only in-frame clones and is missing some. The profile shows about 200,000 clones, around 84% of them singletons. Germline V CDR1 and CDR2: SEHNR, FQNEAQ (reference sequence). The CDR3 is made up of 13 amino acids. Losses at the gene ends were 8 bases for V and 5 bases for J; bases not matched to a gene: 6. Turning to this clone: Its antigen is not identified.

The TCR comes from a young woman in good health and CMV-seronegative. Sequenced input: PBMCs. This rearrangement joins TRBV7-9 to TRBJ2-1; 7 nucleotides agree with TRBD2. Here the CDR3 reads CASGGRVNNEQFF. The CDR3 coding sequence is TGTGCCAGCGGAGGGAGGGTAAACAATGAGCAGTTCTTC. The full variable domain, completed using reference TRBV7-9 and TRBJ2-1, is DTGVSQNPRHKITKRGQNVTFRCDPISEHNRLYWYRQTLGQGPEFLTYFQNEAQLEKSRLLSDRFSAERPKGSFSTLEIQRTEQGDSAMYLCASGGRVNNEQFFGPGTRLTVL.